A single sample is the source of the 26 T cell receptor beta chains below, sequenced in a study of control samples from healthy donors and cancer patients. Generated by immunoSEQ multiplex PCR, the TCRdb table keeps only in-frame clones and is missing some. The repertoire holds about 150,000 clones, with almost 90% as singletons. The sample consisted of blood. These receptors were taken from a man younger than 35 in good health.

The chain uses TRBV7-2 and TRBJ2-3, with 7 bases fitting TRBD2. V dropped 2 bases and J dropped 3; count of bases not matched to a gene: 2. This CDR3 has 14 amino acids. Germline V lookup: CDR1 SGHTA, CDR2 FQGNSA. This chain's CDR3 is CASSLYGGTDTQYF. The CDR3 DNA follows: TGTGCCAGCAGCTTATACGGGGGGACAGATACGCAGTATTTT.

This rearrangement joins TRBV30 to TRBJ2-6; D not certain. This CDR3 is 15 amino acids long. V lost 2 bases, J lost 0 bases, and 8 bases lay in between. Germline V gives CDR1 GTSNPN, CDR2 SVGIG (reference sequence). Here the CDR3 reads CAWSLQRSGANVLTF. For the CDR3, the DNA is TGTGCCTGGAGTCTGCAGCGCTCTGGGGCCAACGTCCTGACTTTC.

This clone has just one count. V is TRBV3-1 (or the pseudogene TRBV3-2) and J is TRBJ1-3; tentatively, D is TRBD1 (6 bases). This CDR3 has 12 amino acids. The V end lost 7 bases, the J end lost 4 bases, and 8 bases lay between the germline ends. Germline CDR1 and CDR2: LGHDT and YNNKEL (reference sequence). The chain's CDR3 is CASTQGGNTIYF. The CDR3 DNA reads TGTGCCAGCACCCAGGGGGGAAACACCATATATTTT.

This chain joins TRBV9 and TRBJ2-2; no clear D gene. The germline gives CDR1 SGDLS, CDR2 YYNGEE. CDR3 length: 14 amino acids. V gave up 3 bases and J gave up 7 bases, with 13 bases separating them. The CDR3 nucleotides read TGTGCCAGCAGCGCCCCTCGCGAGATCGGGGAGCTGTTTTTT. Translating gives CASSAPREIGELFF.

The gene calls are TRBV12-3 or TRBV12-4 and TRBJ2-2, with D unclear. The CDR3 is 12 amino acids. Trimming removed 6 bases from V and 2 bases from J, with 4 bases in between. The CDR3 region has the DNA TGTGCCAGCAGCACAAACACCGGGGAGCTGTTTTTT. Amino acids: CASSTNTGELFF.

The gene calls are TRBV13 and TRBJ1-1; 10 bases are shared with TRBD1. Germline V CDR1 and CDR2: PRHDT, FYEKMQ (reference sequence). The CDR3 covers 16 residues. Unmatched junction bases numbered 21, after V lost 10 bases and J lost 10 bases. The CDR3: CATRRKGTGVRVRAFF. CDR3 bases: TGTGCCACCAGAAGGAAAGGGACAGGGGTTAGGGTGAGAGCTTTCTTT.

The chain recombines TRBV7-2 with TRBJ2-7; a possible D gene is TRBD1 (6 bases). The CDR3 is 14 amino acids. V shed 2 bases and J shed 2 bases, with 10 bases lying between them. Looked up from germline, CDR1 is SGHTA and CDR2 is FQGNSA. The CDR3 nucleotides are TGTGCCAGCAGCTTACAGGGGTACACCTACGAGCAGTACTTC. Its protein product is CASSLQGYTYEQYF.

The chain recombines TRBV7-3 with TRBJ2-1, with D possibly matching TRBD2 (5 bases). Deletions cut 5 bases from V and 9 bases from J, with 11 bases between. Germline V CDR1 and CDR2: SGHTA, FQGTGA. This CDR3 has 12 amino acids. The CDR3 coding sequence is TGTGCCAGCAGCACGAGTCGGGGTGAGCAGTTCTTC. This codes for CASSTSRGEQFF.

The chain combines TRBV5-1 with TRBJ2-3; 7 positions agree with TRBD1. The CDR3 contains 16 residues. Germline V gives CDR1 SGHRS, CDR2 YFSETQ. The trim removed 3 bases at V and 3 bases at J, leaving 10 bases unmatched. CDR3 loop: CASSSTGKDRTDTQYF. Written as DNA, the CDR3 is TGCGCCAGCAGCTCGACAGGGAAGGACCGAACAGATACGCAGTATTTT.

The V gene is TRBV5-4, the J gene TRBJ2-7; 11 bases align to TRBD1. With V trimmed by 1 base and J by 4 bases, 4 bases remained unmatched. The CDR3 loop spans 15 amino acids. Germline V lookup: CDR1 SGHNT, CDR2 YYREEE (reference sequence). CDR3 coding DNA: TGTGCCAGCAGCTTGAGGGACAGGGGGTTTTACGAGCAGTACTTC. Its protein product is CASSLRDRGFYEQYF.

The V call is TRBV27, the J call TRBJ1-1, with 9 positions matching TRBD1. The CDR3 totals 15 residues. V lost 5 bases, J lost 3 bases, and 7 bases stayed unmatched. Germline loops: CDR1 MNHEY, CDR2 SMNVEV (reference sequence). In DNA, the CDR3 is TGTGCCAGCAGTCCAGACGGGACAGGGTACACTGAAGCTTTCTTT. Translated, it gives CASSPDGTGYTEAFF.

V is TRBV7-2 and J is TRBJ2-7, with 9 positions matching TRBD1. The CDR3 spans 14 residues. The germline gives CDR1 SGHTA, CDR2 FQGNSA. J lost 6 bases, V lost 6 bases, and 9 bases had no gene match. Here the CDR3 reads CASSIGQGRPEQYF. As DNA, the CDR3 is TGTGCCAGCAGTATCGGACAGGGGCGCCCCGAGCAGTACTTC.

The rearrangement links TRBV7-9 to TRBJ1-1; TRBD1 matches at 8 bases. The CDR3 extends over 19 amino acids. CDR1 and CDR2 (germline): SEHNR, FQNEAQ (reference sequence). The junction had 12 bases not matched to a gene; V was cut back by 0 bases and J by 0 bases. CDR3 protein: CASSLALGTGLEVNTEAFF. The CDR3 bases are TGTGCCAGCAGCTTAGCATTGGGGACAGGCCTAGAGGTGAACACTGAAGCTTTCTTT.

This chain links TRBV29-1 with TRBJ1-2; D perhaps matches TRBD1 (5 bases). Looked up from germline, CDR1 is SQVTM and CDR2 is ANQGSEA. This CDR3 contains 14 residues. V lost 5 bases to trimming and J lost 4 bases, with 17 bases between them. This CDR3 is CSVRKRGASYGYTF. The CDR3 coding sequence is TGCAGCGTTCGAAAAAGGGGCGCGAGCTATGGCTACACCTTC.

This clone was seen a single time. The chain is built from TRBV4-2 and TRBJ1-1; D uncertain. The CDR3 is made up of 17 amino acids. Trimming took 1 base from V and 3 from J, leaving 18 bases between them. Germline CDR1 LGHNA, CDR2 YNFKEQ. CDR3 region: CASSQVLGSPEYTEAFF. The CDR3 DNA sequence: TGTGCCAGCAGCCAAGTGTTGGGCAGCCCGGAGTACACTGAAGCTTTCTTT.

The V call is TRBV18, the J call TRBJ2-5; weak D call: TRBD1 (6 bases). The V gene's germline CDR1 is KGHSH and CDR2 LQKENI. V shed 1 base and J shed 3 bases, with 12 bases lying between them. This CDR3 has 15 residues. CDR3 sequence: CASSPRAGAEETQYF. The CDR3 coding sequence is TGTGCCAGCTCACCACGCGCAGGGGCCGAAGAGACCCAGTACTTC.

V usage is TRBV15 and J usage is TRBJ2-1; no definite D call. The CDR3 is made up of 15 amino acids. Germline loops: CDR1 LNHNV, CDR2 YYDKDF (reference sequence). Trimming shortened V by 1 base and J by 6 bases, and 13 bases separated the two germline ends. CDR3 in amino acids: CATSRGNLDPNEQFF. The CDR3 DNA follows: TGTGCCACCAGCAGAGGAAATTTGGACCCCAATGAGCAGTTCTTC.

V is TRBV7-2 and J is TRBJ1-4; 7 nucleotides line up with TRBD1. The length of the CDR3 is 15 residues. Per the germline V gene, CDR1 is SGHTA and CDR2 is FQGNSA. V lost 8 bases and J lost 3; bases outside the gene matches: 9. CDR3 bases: TGTGCCAGCCGGCCCTCCGGACAGGCTAATGAAAAACTGTTTTTT. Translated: CASRPSGQANEKLFF.

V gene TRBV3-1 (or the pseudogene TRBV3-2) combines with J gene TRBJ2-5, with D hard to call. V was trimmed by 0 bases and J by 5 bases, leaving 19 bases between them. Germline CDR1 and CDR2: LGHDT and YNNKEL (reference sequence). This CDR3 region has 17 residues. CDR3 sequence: CASSQDRAIRSGETQYF. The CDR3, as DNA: TGTGCCAGCAGCCAAGATCGGGCCATACGGTCCGGGGAGACCCAGTACTTC.

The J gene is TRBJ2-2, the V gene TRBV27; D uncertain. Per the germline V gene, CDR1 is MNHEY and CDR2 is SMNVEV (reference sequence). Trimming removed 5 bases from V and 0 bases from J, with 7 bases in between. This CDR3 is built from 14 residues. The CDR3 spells CASSGSANTGELFF. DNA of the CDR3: TGTGCCAGCAGTGGATCGGCGAACACCGGGGAGCTGTTTTTT.

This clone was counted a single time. The CDR3 bases are TGTGCCAGCAGCCAACCAAAAGGACGGGGGGGCCCAGGGGCAGAGACCCAGTACTTC. Amino acid sequence: CASSQPKGRGGPGAETQYF. The chain uses TRBV3-1 (or the pseudogene TRBV3-2) and TRBJ2-5, with 8 bases identical to TRBD2. The junction had 18 bases not matched to a gene; V was cut back by 2 bases and J by 4 bases. Germline assignment: CDR1 LGHDT and CDR2 YNNKEL (reference sequence). This CDR3 contains 19 residues.

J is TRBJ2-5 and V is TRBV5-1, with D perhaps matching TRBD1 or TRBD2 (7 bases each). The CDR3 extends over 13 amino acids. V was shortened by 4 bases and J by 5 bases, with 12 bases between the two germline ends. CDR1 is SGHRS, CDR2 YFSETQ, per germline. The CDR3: CASSPGGAETQYF. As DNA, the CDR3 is TGCGCCAGCAGCCCAGGGGGGGCGGAGACCCAGTACTTC. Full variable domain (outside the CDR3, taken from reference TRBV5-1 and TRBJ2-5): KAGVTQTPRYLIKTRGQQVTLSCSPISGHRSVSWYQQTPGQGLQFLFEYFSETQRNKGNFPGRFSGRQFSNSRSEMNVSTLELGDSALYLCASSPGGAETQYFGPGTRLLVL.

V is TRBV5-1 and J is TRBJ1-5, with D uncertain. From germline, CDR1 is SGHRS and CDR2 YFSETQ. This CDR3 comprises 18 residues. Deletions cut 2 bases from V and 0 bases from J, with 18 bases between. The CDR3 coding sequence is TGCGCCAGCAGCTTAGTCCCCACACAAGAAAATAGCAATCAGCCCCAGCATTTT. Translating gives CASSLVPTQENSNQPQHF.

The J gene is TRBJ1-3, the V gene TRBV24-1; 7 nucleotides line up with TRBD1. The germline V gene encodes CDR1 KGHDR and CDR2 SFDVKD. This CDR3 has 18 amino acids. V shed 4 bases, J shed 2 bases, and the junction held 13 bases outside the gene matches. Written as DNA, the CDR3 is TGTGCCACCAGTGACCGATTACAGGGGAAAACGGCTGGAAACACCATATATTTT. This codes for CATSDRLQGKTAGNTIYF.

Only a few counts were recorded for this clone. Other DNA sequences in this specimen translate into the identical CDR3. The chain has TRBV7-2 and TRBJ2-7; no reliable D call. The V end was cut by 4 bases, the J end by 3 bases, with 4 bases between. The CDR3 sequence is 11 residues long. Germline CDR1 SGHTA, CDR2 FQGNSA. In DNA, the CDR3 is TGTGCCAGCAGCTCTTACTACGAGCAGTACTTC. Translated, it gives CASSSYYEQYF. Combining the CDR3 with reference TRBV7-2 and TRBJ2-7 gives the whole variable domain GAGVSQSPSNKVTEKGKDVELRCDPISGHTALYWYRQSLGQGLEFLIYFQGNSAPDKSGLPSDRFSAERTGGSVSTLTIQRTQQEDSAVYLCASSSYYEQYFGPGTRLTVT.

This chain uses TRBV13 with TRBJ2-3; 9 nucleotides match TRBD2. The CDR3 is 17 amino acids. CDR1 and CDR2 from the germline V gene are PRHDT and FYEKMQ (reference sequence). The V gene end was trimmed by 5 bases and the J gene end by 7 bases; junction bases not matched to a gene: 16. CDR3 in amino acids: CASSLNPSGIHSYTQYF. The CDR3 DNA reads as TGTGCCAGCAGCCTCAATCCTAGCGGGATACACTCCTATACGCAGTATTTT.